Listed below are T cell receptor beta chains from one sample, sequenced in a study of blood T cells in healthy people across ages. TCRdb independently ran MiXCR on the 5' RACE reads; one entry per CDR3 protein. The top ten clones hold around a sixth of a sample with more than 800,000 distinct CDR3 sequences, under 35% of them seen once. Material: blood. Source of these receptors: a woman of 80 years or more in good health. Each CDR3 is given with its conserved first and last residue. Each record gives: D gene, J gene, clone size, V gene, CDR3 DNA, CDR3 protein. The D gene is left open where the match is weak. For some rows the clone size is stated as once, few or many, or as a class when expanded; others skip it.

TRBD1	TRBJ2-7	many	TRBV28	TGTGCCAGCAGGGGACAGGGGGGCTCCTACGAGCAGTACTTC	CASRGQGGSYEQYF
TRBD2	TRBJ2-3	.	TRBV4-2	TGTGCCGGCAGCCAAGATCGGGGGGGGGGCACAGATACGCAGTATTTT	CAGSQDRGGGTDTQYF
.	TRBJ1-4	.	TRBV11-2	TGTGCCAGCAGCCCAGTTAGAGCTAATGAAAAACTGTTTTTT	CASSPVRANEKLFF
TRBD1	TRBJ2-7	once	TRBV7-9	TGTGCCAGCAGCTTAATAGTCGGAGTCCGGGACAGGGGCAACGAGCAGTACTTC	CASSLIVGVRDRGNEQYF
.	TRBJ2-3	many	TRBV5-1	TGCGCCAGCAGCAAATTAGGGGCAGATACGCAGTATTTT	CASSKLGADTQYF
TRBD2	TRBJ2-5	many	TRBV11-2	TGTGCCAGCAGCCCCACCGGGACTACACAAGAGACCCAGTACTTC	CASSPTGTTQETQYF
.	TRBJ2-3	.	TRBV12-3/TRBV12-4	TGTGCCAGCAGTCTTGGGAGACTTCGCGCAGATACGCAGTATTTT	CASSLGRLRADTQYF
.	TRBJ1-5	few	TRBV20-1	TGCAGTGCTAGATCAGATCCTTTTAGCAATCAGCCCCAGCATTTT	CSARSDPFSNQPQHF
TRBD1	TRBJ2-5	many	TRBV18	TGTGCCAGCTCACCTATACTCCTTGTTGGGACAGGGACCCAAGAGACCCAGTACTTC	CASSPILLVGTGTQETQYF
.	TRBJ2-5	many	TRBV27	TGTGCCAGCAGTCCCGGGGGGCGGTTTTCGGAGACCCAGTACTTC	CASSPGGRFSETQYF
.	TRBJ2-5	many	TRBV20-1	TGCAGTGCTAGAAGACGAGCGGGAGAGACCCAGTACTTC	CSARRRAGETQYF
TRBD1	TRBJ2-1	many	TRBV4-1	TGCGCCAGCAGCCAAGGGCTACAGGGGGGAAACAATGAGCAGTTCTTC	CASSQGLQGGNNEQFF
.	TRBJ2-5	many	TRBV7-2	TGTGCCAGCAGCAAAAGCTGGCGAGAGACCCAGTACTTC	CASSKSWRETQYF
TRBD1	TRBJ2-5	many	TRBV5-5	TGTGCCAGCAGCACCGGACAGGGTTTGGGAGAGACCCAGTACTTC	CASSTGQGLGETQYF
TRBD1	TRBJ2-3	many	TRBV6-2/TRBV6-3	TGTGCCAGCACCACAGCCCGGGACAGGGCCCCAGATACGCAGTATTTT	CASTTARDRAPDTQYF
TRBD2	TRBJ2-1	many	TRBV20-1	TGCAGTGCTTCATCCGGACTAGCGGGTTTCTACAATGAGCAGTTCTTC	CSASSGLAGFYNEQFF
.	TRBJ2-7	.	TRBV6-1	TGTGCCAGCAACCTGTACGAGCAGTACTTC	CASNLYEQYF
TRBD2	TRBJ2-7	.	TRBV6-2/TRBV6-3	TGTGCCAGCAGTTACTCGGGGGGGGTTCGCTACGAGCAGTACTTC	CASSYSGGVRYEQYF
.	TRBJ2-2	.	TRBV7-9	TGTGCCAGCAGTTGGAGGGAGACCGCGAACACCGGGGAGCTGTTTTTT	CASSWRETANTGELFF
.	TRBJ2-5	many	TRBV5-4	TGTGCCAGCAGCTTGGAGGCAGGGGATGTGTCCCAAGAGACCCAGTACTTC	CASSLEAGDVSQETQYF
.	TRBJ1-2	.	TRBV9	TGTGCCAGCAGCGCTGGGTCGGGGACGGGGGACTATGGCTACACCTTC	CASSAGSGTGDYGYTF
.	TRBJ1-2	few	TRBV29-1	TGCAGCGTTCGTCCGGGAGGCTACACCTTC	CSVRPGGYTF
.	TRBJ1-5	.	TRBV6-5	TGTGCCAGCAGATTGGACAAGGGTCAGCCCCAGCATTTT	CASRLDKGQPQHF
.	TRBJ1-2	many	TRBV4-1	TGCGCCAGCAGTCCGGACATTGCCTATGGCTACACCTTC	CASSPDIAYGYTF
TRBD1	TRBJ1-5	.	TRBV6-2/TRBV6-3	TGTGCCAGCAGTTTCGCGAAACAGACAGGGACAATGGGCAATCAGCCCCAGCATTTT	CASSFAKQTGTMGNQPQHF
.	TRBJ2-7	many	TRBV28	TGTGCCAGCAAGGAATCGGAGTACGAGCAGTACTTC	CASKESEYEQYF
.	TRBJ2-3	.	TRBV2	TGTGCCCCAGCAGGCGATACGCAGTATTTT	CAPAGDTQYF
TRBD1	TRBJ2-1	many	TRBV29-1	TGCAGCGTTGTTTGGGCAGGGGGCAGGGGCTCCTACAATGAGCAGTTCTTC	CSVVWAGGRGSYNEQFF
TRBD2	TRBJ2-1	many	TRBV7-2	TGTGCCAGCAGCTTAGCACTAGCGGGGCGGAGCTCCTACAATGAGCAGTTCTTC	CASSLALAGRSSYNEQFF
.	TRBJ2-7	.	TRBV20-1	TGCGGTGCTACTGGGACTTCGATGAGTTACGAGCAGTACTTC	CGATGTSMSYEQYF
.	TRBJ1-1	few	TRBV29-1	TGCAGCGTTGTGGAGGGGGTGACTGAAGCTTTCTTT	CSVVEGVTEAFF
.	TRBJ2-1	.	TRBV6-2/TRBV6-3	TGTGCCAGCAGTTCAAAGAGTGGGTTTGATGAGCAGTTCTTC	CASSSKSGFDEQFF
.	TRBJ1-2	many	TRBV29-1	TGCCAAGTTGGGGGAGGGAACTATGGCTACACCTTC	CQVGGGNYGYTF
.	TRBJ2-4	many	TRBV25-1	TGTGCCAGCAGTGAGACCGGGGCTAAAAACATTCAGTACTTC	CASSETGAKNIQYF
TRBD2	TRBJ2-3	many	TRBV7-2	TGTGCCAGCAGCGGCAGCGCGGGGGGCACAGATACGCAGTATTTT	CASSGSAGGTDTQYF
.	TRBJ2-1	many	TRBV2	TGTGCCAGCAGTGAACAGACCACTCAGGGGGAGCAGTTCTTC	CASSEQTTQGEQFF
.	TRBJ2-5	.	TRBV10-1	TGCGCCAGCAGCCACGGGGGAGACAATGAGCAGTACTTC	CASSHGGDNEQYF
TRBD2	TRBJ2-1	many	TRBV11-2	TGTGCCAGCAGCTTAGATCGGGAGGGGCGGGTGCTGTTCTTC	CASSLDREGRVLFF
.	TRBJ2-1	many	TRBV11-1	TGTGCCAGCAGCCCCGAGGGGCATAGGTCCTACAATGAGCAGTTCTTC	CASSPEGHRSYNEQFF
.	TRBJ2-3	.	TRBV12-3/TRBV12-4	TGTGCCAGCAGGGTCGGACTGAGAACAGATACGCAGTATTTT	CASRVGLRTDTQYF
TRBD2	TRBJ2-7	many	TRBV6-2/TRBV6-3	TGTGCCAGCAGTACCCGACGGACTAGCGGGGGGGTCTACGAGCAGTACTTC	CASSTRRTSGGVYEQYF
TRBD2	TRBJ2-3	many	TRBV5-1	TGCGCCAGCAGCTCCCGCCGCGGGGGGGACACAGATACGCAGTATTTT	CASSSRRGGDTDTQYF